The 21 T cell receptor beta chains below come from one sample, sequenced in a study of PD-1 blockade in mismatch repair-deficient tumors. TCRdb keeps only in-frame clones here, not all; method: immunoSEQ multiplex PCR. The sample has approximately 100,000 clones; 82% are singletons. The specimen comprised peripheral blood, sampled about 33 weeks after starting pembrolizumab. Receptors were obtained from an adult with mismatch repair-deficient cancer.

In DNA, the CDR3 is TGTGCCAGCGGGAAGGGCGGGGAGCTGTTTTTT. This sequence encodes CASGKGGELFF. This chain links TRBV6-6 with TRBJ2-2; D unclear. Trimming stripped 8 bases from V and 7 bases from J, with 8 bases between. Germline CDR1 is MNHNY and CDR2 is SVGAGI (reference sequence). The CDR3 loop spans 11 amino acids.

V usage is TRBV6-5 and J usage is TRBJ2-7; D is unresolved. The CDR3 runs 11 residues. Trimming removed 2 bases from V and 5 bases from J, with 4 bases in between. Germline lookup yields CDR1 MNHEY and CDR2 SVGAGI. This CDR3 reads CASSYRDEQYF. For the CDR3, the DNA is TGTGCCAGCAGTTACAGGGACGAGCAGTACTTC.

The V call is TRBV7-9, the J call TRBJ2-7; D ambiguous. Germline V gives CDR1 SEHNR, CDR2 FQNEAQ (reference sequence). V dropped 2 bases and J dropped 2 bases, with 13 bases sitting between them. The CDR3 length is 15 residues. Here the CDR3 DNA reads TGTGCCAGCAGCTTATACATTGGGAAGGCCTACGAGCAGTACTTC. Residues: CASSLYIGKAYEQYF.

This clone was detected once. The rearrangement links TRBV7-6 to TRBJ2-7, with TRBD1 matching 7 bases. Germline V gives CDR1 SGHVS, CDR2 FNYEAQ. Germline trimming cut 5 bases from V and 1 base from J; bases unmatched to any gene: 14. The length of the CDR3 is 17 residues. The CDR3 region is CASSPTLRDRLSYEQYF. CDR3 coding DNA: TGTGCCAGCAGCCCGACCCTTCGGGACAGACTTTCCTACGAGCAGTACTTC.

The J gene is TRBJ2-1, the V gene TRBV7-2; 9 nucleotides line up with TRBD1. The length of the CDR3 is 16 residues. Germline V gives CDR1 SGHTA, CDR2 FQGNSA. The trim removed 4 bases at V and 2 bases at J, leaving 6 bases unmatched. For the CDR3, the DNA is TGTGCCAGCAGCTCTCCGGGACAGGGTGCCTACAATGAGCAGTTCTTC. Protein: CASSSPGQGAYNEQFF.

The chain uses TRBV15 and TRBJ1-2, with D unresolved. Germline assignment: CDR1 LNHNV and CDR2 YYDKDF (reference sequence). Deletions cut 0 bases from V and 0 bases from J, with 8 bases between. The CDR3 has 15 amino acids. The chain's CDR3 is CATSRDRSANYGYTF. CDR3 DNA sequence: TGTGCCACCAGCAGAGATAGGTCAGCTAACTATGGCTACACCTTC.

This clone was detected once. The chain joins TRBV2 to TRBJ1-5; D might be TRBD1 (5 bases). The CDR3 runs 14 residues. Germline V lookup: CDR1 SNHLY, CDR2 FYNNEI. Trimming removed 5 bases at V and 7 bases at J, with 15 bases between. CDR3 residues: CASSPDGARQPQHF. CDR3 nucleotides: TGTGCCAGCAGTCCCGACGGGGCCCGCCAGCCCCAGCATTTT.

The rearrangement joins TRBV9 to TRBJ2-2, with D possibly TRBD1 on 5 matching bases. Germline V gives CDR1 SGDLS, CDR2 YYNGEE. The CDR3 extends over 14 amino acids. Trimming removed 3 bases at V and 1 base at J, with 7 bases between. The CDR3 DNA follows: TGTGCCAGCAGCGACGACAGGAACACCGGGGAGCTGTTTTTT. Its protein product is CASSDDRNTGELFF.

The chain recombines TRBV19 with TRBJ2-7, with D maybe TRBD1 (5 bases). V shed 4 bases and J shed 3 bases, with 13 bases lying between them. This CDR3 has 14 amino acids. The germline V gene has CDR1 LNHDA and CDR2 SQIVND (reference sequence). The CDR3 coding sequence is TGTGCCAGTAGTAGGGTTGACAGAGACTACGAGCAGTACTTC. It is translated as CASSRVDRDYEQYF.

The chain has TRBV4-3 and TRBJ2-7; TRBD1 matches 9 bases. V was clipped by 1 base and J by 2 bases; unmatched bases: 0. The CDR3 runs 14 residues. The V gene's germline CDR1 is LGHNA and CDR2 YSLEER. The CDR3 region is CASSQGQGAYEQYF. The CDR3, as DNA: TGCGCCAGCAGCCAAGGACAGGGGGCCTACGAGCAGTACTTC.

The chain carries TRBV29-1 and TRBJ2-3; possible D gene TRBD2, 7 bases. Trimming removed 4 bases from V and 2 bases from J, with 16 bases in between. The CDR3 is made up of 15 amino acids. Per the germline V gene, CDR1 is SQVTM and CDR2 is ANQGSEA. The CDR3 DNA reads TGCAGCGTTGCCACGGCCGGGGGGCACACAGATACGCAGTATTTT. Encoded protein: CSVATAGGHTDTQYF.

The rearrangement joins TRBV7-2 to TRBJ2-7; D is possibly TRBD2 (7 bases). The CDR3 runs to 16 residues. Per the germline V gene, CDR1 is SGHTA and CDR2 is FQGNSA. Between the trimmed V and J ends, which lost 5 bases and 3 bases, there was a span of 20 bases. In DNA, the CDR3 is TGTGCCAGCAGCCCGAGGGGGGGGCAGTTCGTCTACGAGCAGTACTTC. Translated, it gives CASSPRGGQFVYEQYF.

The chain joins TRBV7-9 to TRBJ2-1; 10 bases fit TRBD2. CDR1 SEHNR and CDR2 FQNEAQ come from the germline V gene (reference sequence). The CDR3 has 15 amino acids. Trimming cost V 5 bases and J 2 bases; bases outside gene matches: 3. The CDR3 protein is CASSVGLAAYNEQFF. DNA for the CDR3: TGTGCCAGCAGCGTAGGACTAGCGGCCTACAATGAGCAGTTCTTC.

The rearrangement links TRBV30 to TRBJ1-5, with D unresolved. Looked up from germline, CDR1 is GTSNPN and CDR2 is SVGIG (reference sequence). Trimming took off 0 bases at V and 6 bases at J, with 9 bases between the two ends. The CDR3 runs 13 residues. The CDR3 is CAWSVGEAQPQHF. CDR3 sequence (DNA): TGTGCCTGGAGTGTTGGGGAAGCTCAGCCCCAGCATTTT.

The V and J genes are TRBV20-1 and TRBJ1-5; D not resolved. V shed 5 bases and J shed 4 bases, with 6 bases lying between them. The CDR3 contains 11 residues. Germline CDR1 reads DFQATT; CDR2 reads SNEGSKA (reference sequence). The CDR3 sequence: CSAGLNQPQHF. In DNA form, the CDR3 reads TGCAGTGCTGGACTGAATCAGCCCCAGCATTTT.

The chain carries TRBV18 and TRBJ2-1; perhaps D is TRBD1 or TRBD2 (6 bases each). The CDR3 has 13 residues. Germline CDR1 and CDR2: KGHSH and LQKENI. Trimming pared 4 bases from V and 7 bases from J, leaving 11 bases between. CDR3 amino acids: CASSRGAANEQFF. For the CDR3, the DNA is TGTGCCAGCTCACGGGGGGCGGCTAATGAGCAGTTCTTC.

The rearrangement joins TRBV4-2 to TRBJ2-3; D tentatively reads TRBD1 or TRBD2 (6 bases each). The V end lost 4 bases, the J end lost 4 bases, and 24 bases lay between the germline ends. In germline, CDR1 is LGHNA, CDR2 YNFKEQ. The CDR3 totals 18 residues. The CDR3, as DNA: TGTGCCAGCAGCCCAGGGGAGCGGATCTTGGGACTGGCAGATACGCAGTATTTT. This sequence encodes CASSPGERILGLADTQYF.

This clone was picked up one time. The chain employs TRBV4-3 and TRBJ2-1; weak D call: TRBD1 (6 bases). This CDR3 has 14 residues. Germline V gene data show CDR1 as LGHNA and CDR2 as YSLEER. Trimming pared 0 bases from V and 8 bases from J, leaving 11 bases between. In nucleotides, the CDR3 is TGCGCCAGCAGCCAAGAACGCAGGGGATATGAGCAGTTCTTC. It translates to CASSQERRGYEQFF.

The chain employs TRBV4-1 and TRBJ2-7; D call uncertain. The CDR3 runs 15 residues. Germline values: CDR1 MGHRA, CDR2 YSYEKL. The V end lost 4 bases, the J end lost 2 bases, and 15 bases lay between the germline ends. CDR3 loop: CASSPIRLPTYEQYF. The CDR3 coding sequence is TGCGCCAGCAGCCCAATACGACTGCCAACCTACGAGCAGTACTTC.

J is TRBJ1-1 and V is TRBV14; no definite D call. CDR1 is SGHDN and CDR2 is FVKESK in the germline V gene. V gave up 4 bases and J gave up 6 bases, with 12 bases separating them. The CDR3 extends over 13 amino acids. The CDR3 sequence: CASSLEQRSEAFF. DNA for the CDR3: TGTGCCAGCAGCCTGGAACAGAGGTCTGAAGCTTTCTTT.

The genes are TRBV7-2 and TRBJ2-5, with unresolved D. CDR1 and CDR2 (germline): SGHTA, FQGNSA. Trimming cost V 0 bases and J 4 bases, with 6 bases left between them. The CDR3 consists of 13 residues. In nucleotides, the CDR3 is TGTGCCAGCAGCTTAGCGGGAAGAGAGACCCAGTACTTC. Its protein product is CASSLAGRETQYF.